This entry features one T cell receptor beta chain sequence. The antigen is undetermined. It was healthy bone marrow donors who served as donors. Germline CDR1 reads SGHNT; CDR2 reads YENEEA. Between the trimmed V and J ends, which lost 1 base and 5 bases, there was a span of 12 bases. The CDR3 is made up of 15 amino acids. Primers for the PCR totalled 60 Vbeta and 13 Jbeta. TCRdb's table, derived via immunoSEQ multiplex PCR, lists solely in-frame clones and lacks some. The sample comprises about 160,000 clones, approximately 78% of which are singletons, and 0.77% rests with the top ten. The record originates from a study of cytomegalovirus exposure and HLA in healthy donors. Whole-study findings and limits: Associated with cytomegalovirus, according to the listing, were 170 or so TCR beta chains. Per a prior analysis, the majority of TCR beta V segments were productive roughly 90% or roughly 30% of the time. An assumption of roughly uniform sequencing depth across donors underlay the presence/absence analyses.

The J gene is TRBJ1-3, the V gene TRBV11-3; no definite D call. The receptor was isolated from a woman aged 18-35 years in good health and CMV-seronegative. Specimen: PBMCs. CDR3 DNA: TGTGCCAGCAGCTTAGGTACAAGAGGTAGAAACACCATATATTTT. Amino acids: CASSLGTRGRNTIYF.